The 18 T cell receptor beta chains presented below share a single source sample, sequenced in a study of T cell responses to AZD1222 COVID-19 vaccine. Using immunoSEQ multiplex PCR, the repertoire was profiled, and TCRdb retains in-frame clones only, with some absent. The data contain under 150,000 clones, about nine tenths of them seen just once; the ten biggest clones take up about 3%. The sample in question was peripheral blood, obtained on day 0 of MenACWY control vaccination. The receptors originated from an adult in good health.

The chain couples TRBV6-1 to TRBJ1-2; possibly TRBD1 for D (6 bases). CDR3 length equals 14 residues. Trimming took 0 bases from V and 4 from J, leaving 9 bases between them. Germline V CDR1 and CDR2: MNHNS, SASEGT. CDR3 DNA: TGTGCCAGCAGTGAAGCGATGACAGGCTATGGCTACACCTTC. Amino acid sequence: CASSEAMTGYGYTF.

The J gene is TRBJ2-7, the V gene TRBV19, with D tentatively TRBD1 or TRBD2 (5 bases each). CDR3 length: 14 amino acids. The germline gives CDR1 LNHDA, CDR2 SQIVND (reference sequence). Trimming cost V 1 base and J 2 bases, with 9 bases left between them. CDR3 amino acids: CASSIVLGAYEQYF. The CDR3, as DNA: TGTGCCAGTAGTATAGTCCTGGGGGCCTACGAGCAGTACTTC. Together with reference TRBV19 and TRBJ2-7, the CDR3 gives the full variable domain: DGGITQSPKYLFRKEGQNVTLSCEQNLNHDAMYWYRQDPGQGLRLIYYSQIVNDFQKGDIAEGYSVSREKKESFPLTVTSAQKNPTAFYLCASSIVLGAYEQYFGPGTRLTVT.

This clone has more than one count but fewer than ten. The chain carries TRBV5-1 and TRBJ2-2, with 10 nucleotides matching TRBD2. CDR3 length: 16 residues. V was pared by 3 bases and J by 4 bases, with 6 bases of the junction left unmatched. The germline gives CDR1 SGHRS, CDR2 YFSETQ. CDR3 region: CASSSSGRVGTGELFF. The CDR3 bases are TGCGCCAGCAGCTCCAGCGGGAGGGTCGGCACCGGGGAGCTGTTTTTT.

V usage is TRBV4-1 and J usage is TRBJ2-2; D perhaps matches TRBD2 (5 bases). There are 15 residues in the CDR3. Germline-derived CDR1 and CDR2 are MGHRA and YSYEKL. Trimming shortened V by 4 bases and J by 7 bases, and 16 bases separated the two germline ends. The CDR3 sequence: CASSLRTGGGGELFF. The CDR3 bases are TGCGCCAGCAGCCTAAGGACCGGAGGTGGCGGGGAGCTGTTTTTT.

The chain couples TRBV18 to TRBJ1-2; TRBD1 might be the D (6 bases). The CDR3 consists of 16 residues. Trimming took 1 base from V and 8 from J, leaving 20 bases between them. CDR1 and CDR2 (germline): KGHSH, LQKENI. This chain's CDR3 is CASSPLQGGPSSGYTF. The CDR3 DNA is TGTGCCAGCTCACCACTACAAGGGGGGCCTAGTTCCGGCTACACCTTC.

The CDR3 DNA reads TGTGCCAGCAGCCAAATGGGACAGCCATATAATTCACCCCTCCACTTT. This translates into CASSQMGQPYNSPLHF. The rearrangement joins TRBV3-1 (or the pseudogene TRBV3-2) to TRBJ1-6; TRBD1 matches at 7 bases. There are 16 residues in the CDR3. Germline loops: CDR1 LGHDT, CDR2 YNNKEL (reference sequence). Trimming at V came to 2 bases and at J to 4 bases, leaving 5 bases not matched to a gene.

This rearrangement joins TRBV6-2 or TRBV6-3 to TRBJ1-2; D not resolved. V was shortened by 2 bases and J by 1 base, with 5 bases between the two germline ends. Germline V gene lookup returns CDR1 MNHEY and CDR2 SVGEGT. This CDR3 contains 13 residues. This CDR3 is CASSYGHNYGYTF. In DNA, the CDR3 is TGTGCCAGCAGTTACGGGCATAACTATGGCTACACCTTC.

Here the CDR3 DNA reads TGCAGCGTTGAAGCCACAGGGGTGAACACTGAAGCTTTCTTT. This gives the protein CSVEATGVNTEAFF. The chain is built from TRBV29-1 and TRBJ1-1; 7 bases agree with TRBD1. The CDR3 extends over 14 amino acids. With 1 base clipped from V and 0 bases from J, the junction kept 2 bases outside the gene matches. Germline CDR1 and CDR2: SQVTM and ANQGSEA.

The V gene is TRBV14, the J gene TRBJ1-1, with 9 nucleotides matching TRBD1. J gave up 5 bases and V 5 bases, and 3 bases lay outside the gene matches. Germline CDR1 reads SGHDN; CDR2 reads FVKESK. The CDR3 runs to 13 residues. CDR3 DNA sequence: TGTGCCAGCAGCTTGACAGGGGGGACTGAAGCTTTCTTT. This translates into CASSLTGGTEAFF.

This sequence joins TRBV5-1 and TRBJ1-6, with 8 bases lining up with TRBD1. Germline V lookup: CDR1 SGHRS, CDR2 YFSETQ. Trimming took 0 bases from V and 9 from J; bases not matched to a gene: 5. CDR3 size: 15 residues. The CDR3 DNA follows: TGCGCCAGCAGCTTGGAGCAGGGGGCTGGTTCACCCCTCCACTTT. Translation gives CASSLEQGAGSPLHF.

The chain couples TRBV7-3 to TRBJ1-1, with D tentatively TRBD1 (6 bases). With 0 bases removed from V and 2 bases from J, the gap between germline ends came to 10 bases. CDR3 size: 15 residues. Germline-derived CDR1 and CDR2 are SGHTA and FQGTGA. The CDR3 loop is CASSLTGQKNTEAFF. CDR3 nucleotides: TGTGCCAGCAGCTTAACCGGACAGAAAAACACTGAAGCTTTCTTT.

This chain connects TRBV20-1 to TRBJ2-7; a possible D gene is TRBD1 (5 bases). The V gene's germline CDR1 is DFQATT and CDR2 SNEGSKA (reference sequence). Trimming left V 3 bases short and J 3 bases short, with 18 bases between. The CDR3 contains 15 residues. For the CDR3, the DNA is TGCAGTGCTAGTCCACAGGTGGAAACTGGCTACGAGCAGTACTTC. Translation: CSASPQVETGYEQYF.

This clone was recorded a few times. This chain joins TRBV5-1 and TRBJ1-1; D remains ambiguous. Per germline, CDR1 SGHRS and CDR2 YFSETQ. Trimming cost V 7 bases and J 5 bases, with 12 bases left between them. The CDR3 length is 12 residues. The CDR3 DNA follows: TGCGCCAGCGGTGATCAAGGGACTGAAGCTTTCTTT. Amino acid sequence: CASGDQGTEAFF.

Remarks on this clone: Additional DNA sequences in this sample encode the identical CDR3. J is TRBJ2-6 and V is TRBV19, with 12 bases lining up with TRBD2. CDR3 length: 18 amino acids. J lost 2 bases, V lost 2 bases, and 4 bases had no gene match. Germline-derived CDR1 and CDR2 are LNHDA and SQIVND (reference sequence). In nucleotides, the CDR3 is TGTGCCAGTAGTATAACTAGCGGGGGGAGTCCTGGGGCCAACGTCCTGACTTTC. It translates to CASSITSGGSPGANVLTF.

V is TRBV4-1 and J is TRBJ2-1, with TRBD2 matching 9 bases. The CDR3 is made up of 16 amino acids. The germline gives CDR1 MGHRA, CDR2 YSYEKL. The V segment lost 1 base and the J segment 4 bases; nucleotides outside the gene matches: 5. As DNA, the CDR3 is TGCGCCAGCAGCCAAGGCCCTAGCGGGGCATACAATGAGCAGTTCTTC. This codes for CASSQGPSGAYNEQFF.

The rearrangement uses TRBV19 and TRBJ1-1; no clear D gene. The CDR3 is 14 amino acids. V was clipped by 5 bases and J by 2 bases, with 12 bases between them. Germline values: CDR1 LNHDA, CDR2 SQIVND (reference sequence). The CDR3: CASSPRVGNTEAFF. Written as DNA, the CDR3 is TGTGCCAGTAGTCCGAGGGTCGGAAACACTGAAGCTTTCTTT. Complete variable domain (other parts from reference TRBV19 and TRBJ1-1): DGGITQSPKYLFRKEGQNVTLSCEQNLNHDAMYWYRQDPGQGLRLIYYSQIVNDFQKGDIAEGYSVSREKKESFPLTVTSAQKNPTAFYLCASSPRVGNTEAFFGQGTRLTVV.

The V and J genes are TRBV28 and TRBJ2-5; 10 nucleotides line up with TRBD1. The germline V gene has CDR1 MDHEN and CDR2 SYDVKM. The CDR3 length is 15 residues. V shed 3 bases, J shed 5 bases, and the junction held 6 bases outside the gene matches. The CDR3 region is CASSLRTGGRETQYF. The DNA for the CDR3 is TGTGCCAGCAGTTTGAGGACAGGGGGGCGGGAGACCCAGTACTTC.

The chain employs TRBV4-1 and TRBJ1-1, with D hard to call. CDR1 and CDR2 from the germline V gene are MGHRA and YSYEKL. This CDR3 contains 15 residues. V was cut by 4 bases and J by 4 bases, with 16 bases left in between. In DNA form, the CDR3 reads TGCGCCAGCAGCCTTTCATCATTGGCCCGCACTGAAGCTTTCTTT. It is translated as CASSLSSLARTEAFF.